What follows is one T cell receptor beta chain and its context. Blood got drawn at baseline, again on cycle 4 day 1, and then on cycle 7 day 1. Profiling relied on immunoSEQ multiplex PCR, and the TCRdb table lists in-frame clones only, not all of them. The sample carries 65,000 to 80,000 clones, 70% to 90% recorded once. These data come from a study of OX40 agonist ivuxolimab in advanced cancers. About the study: Age averaged around 54 years (range roughly 23 to 85), and more than 80% were male.

The CDR3 spans 17 residues. The germline V gene encodes CDR1 LGHNA and CDR2 YSLEER. Trimming took 0 bases from V and 4 from J; bases not matched to a gene: 10. The sequence derives from an adult with an advanced solid tumor such as melanoma, head and neck, liver or kidney cancer. The rearrangement uses TRBV4-3 and TRBJ2-3; 7 bases map to TRBD2. The material was CD4+ or CD8+ T cells sorted from blood, obtained in a trial of the OX40 agonist ivuxolimab. The CDR3 DNA reads TGCGCCAGCAGCCAAGATTTAGGCGGGAGAGGAGCAGATACGCAGTATTTT. It yields the protein CASSQDLGGRGADTQYF.